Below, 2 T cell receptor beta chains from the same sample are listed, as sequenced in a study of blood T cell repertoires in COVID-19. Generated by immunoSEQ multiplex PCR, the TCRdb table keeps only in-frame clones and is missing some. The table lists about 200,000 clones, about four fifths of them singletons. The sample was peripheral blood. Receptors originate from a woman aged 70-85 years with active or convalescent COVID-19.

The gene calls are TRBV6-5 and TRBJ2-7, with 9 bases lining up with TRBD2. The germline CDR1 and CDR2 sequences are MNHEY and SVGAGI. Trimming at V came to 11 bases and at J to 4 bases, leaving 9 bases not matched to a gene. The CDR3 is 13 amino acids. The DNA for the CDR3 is TGTGCCTCGAGGGCGAGCGGGAGGTACGAGCAGTACTTC. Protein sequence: CASRASGRYEQYF.

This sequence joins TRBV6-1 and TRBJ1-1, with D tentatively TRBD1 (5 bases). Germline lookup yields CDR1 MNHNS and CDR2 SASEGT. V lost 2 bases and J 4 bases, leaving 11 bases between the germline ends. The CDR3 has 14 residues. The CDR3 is CASSEYGGGTEAFF. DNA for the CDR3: TGTGCCAGCAGTGAATACGGGGGGGGCACTGAAGCTTTCTTT.